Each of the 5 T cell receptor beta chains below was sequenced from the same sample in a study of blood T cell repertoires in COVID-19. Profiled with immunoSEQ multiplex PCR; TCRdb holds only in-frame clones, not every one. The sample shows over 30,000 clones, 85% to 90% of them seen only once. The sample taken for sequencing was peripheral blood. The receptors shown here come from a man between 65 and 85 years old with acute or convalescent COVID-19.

The CDR3 spells CASSFQTGEDIQYF. DNA of the CDR3: TGTGCCAGCAGTTTTCAAACAGGGGAGGACATTCAGTACTTC. The rearrangement links TRBV6-6 to TRBJ2-4, with a weak D call TRBD1 (7 bases). The CDR3 extends over 14 amino acids. CDR1 and CDR2 (germline): MNHNY, SVGAGI (reference sequence). Trimming removed 4 bases at V and 8 bases at J, with 15 bases between.

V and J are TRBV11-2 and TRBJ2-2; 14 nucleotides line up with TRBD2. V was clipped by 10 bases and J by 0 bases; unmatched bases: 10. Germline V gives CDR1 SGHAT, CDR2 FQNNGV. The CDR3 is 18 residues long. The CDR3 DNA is TGTGCCACCTCCCCCGGGACTAGCGGGAGACCGAACACCGGGGAGCTGTTTTTT. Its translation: CATSPGTSGRPNTGELFF.

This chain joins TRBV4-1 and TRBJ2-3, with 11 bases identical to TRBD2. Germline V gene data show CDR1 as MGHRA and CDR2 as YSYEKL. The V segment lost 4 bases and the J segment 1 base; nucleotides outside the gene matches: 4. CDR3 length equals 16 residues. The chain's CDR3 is CASSPPLAGGTDTQYF. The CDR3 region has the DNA TGCGCCAGCAGCCCCCCACTAGCGGGAGGCACAGATACGCAGTATTTT.

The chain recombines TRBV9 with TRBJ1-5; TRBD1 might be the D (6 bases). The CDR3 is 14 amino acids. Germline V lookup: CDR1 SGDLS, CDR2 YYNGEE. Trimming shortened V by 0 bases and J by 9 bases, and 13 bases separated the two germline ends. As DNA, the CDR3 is TGTGCCAGCAGCGTAGAAGGGGGTCTTTCGCCCCAGCATTTT. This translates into CASSVEGGLSPQHF.

Here the CDR3 reads CASSLYGAVDNSPLHF. CDR3 coding DNA: TGCGCCAGCAGCCTATATGGGGCGGTCGATAATTCACCCCTCCACTTT. The chain recombines TRBV5-1 with TRBJ1-6, with a possible D match to TRBD1 (5 bases). V lost 4 bases and J 5 bases, leaving 16 bases between the germline ends. Germline lookup yields CDR1 SGHRS and CDR2 YFSETQ. This CDR3 region has 16 residues. Variable domain in full (rest from reference TRBV5-1 and TRBJ1-6): KAGVTQTPRYLIKTRGQQVTLSCSPISGHRSVSWYQQTPGQGLQFLFEYFSETQRNKGNFPGRFSGRQFSNSRSEMNVSTLELGDSALYLCASSLYGAVDNSPLHFGNGTRLTVT.